This T cell receptor beta chain was sequenced in a study of blood T cell repertoires in COVID-19. Overall study context: The analysed material was cDNA or gDNA that came from T cells, B-cell-depleted T cells, or PBMCs.

Some clones are missing from TCRdb's copy, which holds only in-frame ones; the method was immunoSEQ multiplex PCR. Among roughly 200,000 clones, 75% to 85% were seen once, and the ten largest hold less than 7%. This CDR3 has 16 residues. The germline gives CDR1 SGHRS, CDR2 YFSETQ. The J segment lost 1 base and the V segment lost 5 bases, leaving 6 bases of the junction unmatched. Sample: peripheral blood. The gene calls are TRBV5-1 and TRBJ2-6; 7 bases line up with TRBD1. This sequence originates from a man in his sixties with acute or convalescent COVID-19. CDR3 DNA: TGCGCCAGCAGTAAGACAGGGTCTTCTGGGGCCAACGTCCTGACTTTC. This codes for CASSKTGSSGANVLTF.